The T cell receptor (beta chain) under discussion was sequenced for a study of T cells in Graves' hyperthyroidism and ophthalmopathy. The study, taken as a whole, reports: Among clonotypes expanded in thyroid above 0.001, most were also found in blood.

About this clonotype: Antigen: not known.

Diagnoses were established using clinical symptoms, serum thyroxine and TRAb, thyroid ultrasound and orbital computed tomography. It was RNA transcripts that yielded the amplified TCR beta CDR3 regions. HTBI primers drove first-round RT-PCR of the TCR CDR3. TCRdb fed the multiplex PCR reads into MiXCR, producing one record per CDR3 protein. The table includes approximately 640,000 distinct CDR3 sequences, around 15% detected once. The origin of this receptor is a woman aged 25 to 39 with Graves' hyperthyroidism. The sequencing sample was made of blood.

CDR3 coding DNA: TGCAGTGCGCCCGCCATTTCCTACGAGCAGTACTTC. Translated, it gives CSAPAISYEQYF. The chain links TRBV20-1 to TRBJ2-7; D is unclear. With 6 bases removed from V and 1 base from J, the gap between germline ends came to 10 bases. CDR1 and CDR2 (germline): DFQATT, SNEGSKA (reference sequence). This CDR3 has 12 amino acids.